The source of this T cell receptor (beta chain) is a study of early T cells in non-severe SARS-CoV-2 infection. Study-level background: Sequencing of bulk RNA from unsorted whole blood was done, without chain pairing. Findings of the study overall: Matching with VDJdb favored anti-spike CD8 responses (missing private and CD4 specificities).

Attached unique molecular identifiers marked individual cDNA molecules. TCRdb independently ran MiXCR on the 5' RACE reads; one entry per CDR3 protein. The sample has 60,000 to 75,000 distinct CDR3 sequences; more than 3.5% are singletons. The table lists this clonotype with a few counts. The antigen is not known. The CDR3 runs 17 residues. Per the germline V gene, CDR1 is MNHNS and CDR2 is SASEGT. Trimming at V came to 8 bases and at J to 5 bases, leaving 14 bases not matched to a gene. This sequence originates from an adult who was a healthcare worker with PCR-confirmed SARS-CoV-2 infection or an uninfected control (not recorded which). The donor label of this sample is uncertain. The sample was whole blood, taken at baseline. V is TRBV6-1 and J is TRBJ2-2, with 10 nucleotides matching TRBD2. CDR3 in amino acids: CASPPGAGGPRTGELFF. CDR3 DNA: TGTGCCAGCCCCCCCGGAGCGGGGGGGCCTCGAACCGGGGAGCTGTTTTTT.